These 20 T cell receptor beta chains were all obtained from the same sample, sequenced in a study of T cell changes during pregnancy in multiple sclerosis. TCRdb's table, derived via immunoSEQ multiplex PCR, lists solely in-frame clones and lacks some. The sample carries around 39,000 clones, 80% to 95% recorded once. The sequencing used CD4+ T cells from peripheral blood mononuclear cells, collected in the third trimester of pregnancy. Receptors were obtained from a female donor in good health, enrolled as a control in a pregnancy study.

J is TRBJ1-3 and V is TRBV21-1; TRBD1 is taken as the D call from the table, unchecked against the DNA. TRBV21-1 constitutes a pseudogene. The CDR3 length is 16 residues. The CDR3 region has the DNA TGTGCCAGCAGCCTCAAGGGGACAGGTCACGGAAACACCATATATTTT. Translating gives CASSLKGTGHGNTIYF.

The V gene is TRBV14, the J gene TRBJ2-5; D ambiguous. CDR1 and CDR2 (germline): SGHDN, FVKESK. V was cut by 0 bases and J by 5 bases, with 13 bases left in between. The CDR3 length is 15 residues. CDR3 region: CASSQEVTPVETQYF. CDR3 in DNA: TGTGCCAGCAGCCAAGAGGTAACTCCCGTCGAGACCCAGTACTTC.

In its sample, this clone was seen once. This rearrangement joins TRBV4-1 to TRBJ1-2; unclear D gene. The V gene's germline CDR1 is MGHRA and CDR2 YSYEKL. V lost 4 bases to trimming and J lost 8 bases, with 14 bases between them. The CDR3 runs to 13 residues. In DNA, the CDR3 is TGCGCCAGCAGCCCCCCACGGGAGGGCGGCTACACCTTC. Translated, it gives CASSPPREGGYTF.

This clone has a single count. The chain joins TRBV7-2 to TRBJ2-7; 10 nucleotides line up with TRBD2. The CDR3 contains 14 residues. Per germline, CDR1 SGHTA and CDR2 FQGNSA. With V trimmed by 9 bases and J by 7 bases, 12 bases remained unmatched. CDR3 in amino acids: CASASGGASGEQYF. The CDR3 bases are TGTGCCAGTGCAAGCGGGGGGGCCTCTGGGGAGCAGTACTTC.

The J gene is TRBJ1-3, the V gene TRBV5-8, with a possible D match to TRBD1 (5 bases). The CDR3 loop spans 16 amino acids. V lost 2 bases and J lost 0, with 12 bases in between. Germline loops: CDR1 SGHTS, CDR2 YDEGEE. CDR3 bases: TGTGCCAGCAGCTTTCGACAGAGGAGCTCTGGAAACACCATATATTTT. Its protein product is CASSFRQRSSGNTIYF.

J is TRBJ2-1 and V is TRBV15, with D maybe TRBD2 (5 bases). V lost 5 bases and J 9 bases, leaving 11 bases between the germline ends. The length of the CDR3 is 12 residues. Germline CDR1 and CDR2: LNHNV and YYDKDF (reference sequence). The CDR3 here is CATSPQAGEQFF. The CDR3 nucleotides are TGTGCCACCAGCCCCCAGGCGGGTGAGCAGTTCTTC.

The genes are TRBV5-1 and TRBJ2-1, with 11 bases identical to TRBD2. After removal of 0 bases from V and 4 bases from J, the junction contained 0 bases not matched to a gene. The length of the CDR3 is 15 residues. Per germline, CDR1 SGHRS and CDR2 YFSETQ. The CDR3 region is CASSLGTSGYNEQFF. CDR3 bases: TGCGCCAGCAGCTTGGGGACTAGCGGGTACAATGAGCAGTTCTTC.

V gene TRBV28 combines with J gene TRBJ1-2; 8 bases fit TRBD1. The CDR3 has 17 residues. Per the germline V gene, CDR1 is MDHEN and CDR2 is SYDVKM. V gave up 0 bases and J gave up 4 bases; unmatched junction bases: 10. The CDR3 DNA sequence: TGTGCCAGCAGTTTATGGCATCGCGGACAGGGCAGCTATGGCTACACCTTC. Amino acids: CASSLWHRGQGSYGYTF.

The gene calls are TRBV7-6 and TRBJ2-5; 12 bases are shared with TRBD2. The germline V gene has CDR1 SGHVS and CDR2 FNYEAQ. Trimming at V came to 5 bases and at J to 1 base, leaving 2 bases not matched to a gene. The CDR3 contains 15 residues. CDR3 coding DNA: TGTGCCAGCAGCGGACTAGCGGGGAGCCAAGAGACCCAGTACTTC. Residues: CASSGLAGSQETQYF.

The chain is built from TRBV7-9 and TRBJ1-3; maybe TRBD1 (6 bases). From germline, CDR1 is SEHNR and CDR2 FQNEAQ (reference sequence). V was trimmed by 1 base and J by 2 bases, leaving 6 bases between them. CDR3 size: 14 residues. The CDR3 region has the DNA TGTGCCAGCAGCTTAGGACAGGCTGGAAACACCATATATTTT. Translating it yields CASSLGQAGNTIYF.

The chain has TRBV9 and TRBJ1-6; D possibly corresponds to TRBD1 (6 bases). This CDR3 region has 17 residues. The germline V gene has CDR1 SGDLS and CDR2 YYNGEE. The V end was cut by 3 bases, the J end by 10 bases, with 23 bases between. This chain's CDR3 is CASSGGSRAGVNSPLHF. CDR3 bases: TGTGCCAGCAGCGGAGGTTCGCGGGCAGGGGTCAACTCACCCCTCCACTTT.

The CDR3 DNA is TGTGCCAGCAGCTTAATCGGGGACAGTGGAGATTCACCCCTCCACTTT. Protein product: CASSLIGDSGDSPLHF. The chain is built from TRBV5-6 and TRBJ1-6; 7 bases line up with TRBD1. With V trimmed by 2 bases and J by 8 bases, 10 bases remained unmatched. Germline V lookup: CDR1 SGHDT, CDR2 YYEEEE. CDR3 length equals 16 residues.

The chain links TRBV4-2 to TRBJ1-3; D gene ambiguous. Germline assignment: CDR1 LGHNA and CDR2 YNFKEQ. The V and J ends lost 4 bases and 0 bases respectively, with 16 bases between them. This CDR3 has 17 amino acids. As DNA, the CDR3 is TGTGCCAGCAGCCGAGGACTTCTTACCGGCTCTGGAAACACCATATATTTT. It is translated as CASSRGLLTGSGNTIYF.

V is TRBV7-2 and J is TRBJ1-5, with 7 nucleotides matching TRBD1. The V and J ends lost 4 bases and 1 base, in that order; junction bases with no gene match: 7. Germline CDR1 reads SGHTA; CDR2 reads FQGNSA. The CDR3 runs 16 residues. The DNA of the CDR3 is TGTGCCAGCAGCTCTTTAGACAGGGCGAGCAATCAGCCCCAGCATTTT. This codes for CASSSLDRASNQPQHF.

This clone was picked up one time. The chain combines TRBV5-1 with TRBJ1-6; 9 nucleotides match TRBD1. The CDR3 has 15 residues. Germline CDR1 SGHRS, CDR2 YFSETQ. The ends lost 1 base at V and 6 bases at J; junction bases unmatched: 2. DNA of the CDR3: TGCGCCAGCAGCTTGTTGGGACAGGGTAATTCACCCCTCCACTTT. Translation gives CASSLLGQGNSPLHF.

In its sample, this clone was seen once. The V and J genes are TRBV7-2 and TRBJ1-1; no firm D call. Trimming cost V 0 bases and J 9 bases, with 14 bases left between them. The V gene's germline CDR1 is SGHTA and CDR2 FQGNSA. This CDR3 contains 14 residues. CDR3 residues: CASSLALGGDKAFF. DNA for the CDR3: TGTGCCAGCAGCTTAGCCCTCGGCGGGGATAAAGCTTTCTTT.

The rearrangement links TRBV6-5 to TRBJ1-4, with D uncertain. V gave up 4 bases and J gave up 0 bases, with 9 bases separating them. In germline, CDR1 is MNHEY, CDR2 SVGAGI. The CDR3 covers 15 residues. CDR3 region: CASSSTGATNEKLFF. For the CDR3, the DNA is TGTGCCAGCAGTTCTACTGGTGCAACTAATGAAAAACTGTTTTTT.

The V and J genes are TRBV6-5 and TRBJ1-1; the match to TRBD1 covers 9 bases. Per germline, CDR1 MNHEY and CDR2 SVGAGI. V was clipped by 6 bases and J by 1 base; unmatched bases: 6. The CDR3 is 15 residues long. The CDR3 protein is CASRPDRGTNTEAFF. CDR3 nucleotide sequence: TGTGCCAGCAGGCCGGACAGGGGTACGAACACTGAAGCTTTCTTT.

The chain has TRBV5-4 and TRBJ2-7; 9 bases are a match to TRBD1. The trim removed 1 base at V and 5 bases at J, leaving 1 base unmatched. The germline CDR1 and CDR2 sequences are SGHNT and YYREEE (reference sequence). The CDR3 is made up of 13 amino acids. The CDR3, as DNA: TGTGCCAGCAGCTTGACAGGGGGCGACGAGCAGTACTTC. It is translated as CASSLTGGDEQYF.

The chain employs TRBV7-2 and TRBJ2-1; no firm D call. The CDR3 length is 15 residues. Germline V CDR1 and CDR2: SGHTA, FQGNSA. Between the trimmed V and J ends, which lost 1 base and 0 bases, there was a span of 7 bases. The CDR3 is CASSLGVTSYNEQFF. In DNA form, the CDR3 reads TGTGCCAGCAGCTTAGGAGTAACCTCCTACAATGAGCAGTTCTTC.